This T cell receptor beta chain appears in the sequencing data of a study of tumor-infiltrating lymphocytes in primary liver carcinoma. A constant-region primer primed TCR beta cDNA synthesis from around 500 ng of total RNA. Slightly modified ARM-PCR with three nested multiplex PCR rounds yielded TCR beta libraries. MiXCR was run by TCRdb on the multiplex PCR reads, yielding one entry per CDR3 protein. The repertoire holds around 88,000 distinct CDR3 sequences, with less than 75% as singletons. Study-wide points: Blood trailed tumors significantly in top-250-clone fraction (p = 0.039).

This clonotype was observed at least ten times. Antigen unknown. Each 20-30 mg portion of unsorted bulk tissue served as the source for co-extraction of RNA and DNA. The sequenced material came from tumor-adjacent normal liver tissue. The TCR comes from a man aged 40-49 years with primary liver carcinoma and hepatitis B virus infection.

CDR3 nucleotides: TGTGCCAGCAGTGAAGTGTACAGTGGGAGCAATCAGCCCCAGCATTTT. This gives the protein CASSEVYSGSNQPQHF. The gene calls are TRBV6-1 and TRBJ1-5; D is undetermined. V dropped 1 base and J dropped 1 base, with 11 bases sitting between them. This CDR3 is built from 16 residues. Germline CDR1 reads MNHNS; CDR2 reads SASEGT.